This T cell receptor beta chain stems from a study of OX40 agonist ivuxolimab in advanced cancers. Study-wide context: Ivuxolimab, an agonistic anti-OX40 (CD134) antibody, was given to patients. Among those treated, three patients had partial responses, one with hepatocellular carcinoma and two with cutaneous melanoma. In this trial design, patients received ivuxolimab intravenously at 0.01 to 10 mg/kg every 2 weeks.

This clone has more than one count but fewer than ten. What it binds is unknown. Other DNA sequences in this specimen translate into the identical CDR3. The table came from immunoSEQ multiplex PCR; TCRdb's copy has only in-frame clones and leaves some out. In the table there are roughly 72,000 clones, about 84% of which are singletons. Findings and caveats of the study: Both blood CD4+ and CD8+ T cells showed clonal growth by week 6 at 0.1 to 3.0 mg/kg.

The TCR comes from an adult with an advanced solid tumor such as melanoma, head and neck, liver or kidney cancer. This sample comprised CD4+ or CD8+ T cells sorted from blood, obtained in a trial of the OX40 agonist ivuxolimab.

CDR3 sequence (DNA): TGTGCCAGCAGTTTTCGGGAGGGAACCTACGAGCAGTACTTC. Its translation: CASSFREGTYEQYF. The chain joins TRBV27 to TRBJ2-7, with 8 bases that match TRBD2. CDR3 length: 14 residues. Germline values: CDR1 MNHEY, CDR2 SMNVEV (reference sequence). V gave up 3 bases and J gave up 2 bases; unmatched junction bases: 3.